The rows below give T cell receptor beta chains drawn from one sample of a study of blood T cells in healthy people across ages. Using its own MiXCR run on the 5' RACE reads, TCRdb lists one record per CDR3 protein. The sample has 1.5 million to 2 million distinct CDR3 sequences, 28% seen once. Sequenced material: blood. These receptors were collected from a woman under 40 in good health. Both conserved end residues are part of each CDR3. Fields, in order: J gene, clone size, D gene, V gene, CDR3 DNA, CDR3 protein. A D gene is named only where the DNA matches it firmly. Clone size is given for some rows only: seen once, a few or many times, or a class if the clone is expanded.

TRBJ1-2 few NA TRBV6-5 TGTGCCAGCAGTTACTCGCGTGCAGGGGCTAACTATGGCTACACCTTC CASSYSRAGANYGYTF
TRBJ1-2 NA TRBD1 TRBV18 TGTGCCAGCTCACCGGCGATACAGGGGACGTTCGGCGGCTGCACCTTC CASSPAIQGTFGGCTF
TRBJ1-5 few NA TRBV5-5 TGTGCCAGCAGCTTGGCCGGAGGGGCATCCGATCAGCCCCAGCATTTT CASSLAGGASDQPQHF
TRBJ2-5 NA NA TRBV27 TGTGCCAGCAGTTTTAGTTCCGGGGCGACCCAGTACTTC CASSFSSGATQYF
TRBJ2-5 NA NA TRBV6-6 TGTACCAGCAGCAGGGACGAAGGGTCTTGGACGGAGTACTTC CTSSRDEGSWTEYF
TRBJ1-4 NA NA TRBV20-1 TGCAGTGCTAGAAGGGGGACGGGCGTTGAAAAACTGTTTTTT CSARRGTGVEKLFF
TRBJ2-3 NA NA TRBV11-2 TGTGCCAGCACCCTCCTGGGGGAGACCTCTACGCAGTATTTT CASTLLGETSTQYF
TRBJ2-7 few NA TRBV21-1 TGTGCCAGCAGCAAAGTATGGGACAGGTCCTACGAGCAGTACTTC CASSKVWDRSYEQYF
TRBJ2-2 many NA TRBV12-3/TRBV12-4 TGTGCCAGCAGAGAGGCCGGGGAGCTGTTTTTT CASREAGELFF
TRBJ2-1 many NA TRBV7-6 TGTGCCAGCAGCGGGGGACCAAACAATGAGCAGTTCTTC CASSGGPNNEQFF
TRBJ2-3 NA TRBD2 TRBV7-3 TGTGCCAGCAGCTTAATGACTAGCGGGGATACGCAGTATTTT CASSLMTSGDTQYF
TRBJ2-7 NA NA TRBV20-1 TGCAGTGCTACAATGGGGGTTTACTCCTACGAGCAGTACTTC CSATMGVYSYEQYF
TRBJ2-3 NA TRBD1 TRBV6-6 TGTACCAGCAGTAACAGCCCGACAGGGGTGGATACGCAGTATTTT CTSSNSPTGVDTQYF
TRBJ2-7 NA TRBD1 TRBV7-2 TGTGCCAGCATCTTAGCCAGGACAGGAGCCTACGAGCAGTACTTC CASILARTGAYEQYF
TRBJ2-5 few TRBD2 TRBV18 TGTGCCAGCTCATCTATAGCGGGAGGAGGCGAGACCCAGTACTTC CASSSIAGGGETQYF
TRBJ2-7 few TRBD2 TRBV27 TGTGCCAGCAGTTCCCTAGCGGGAAGAAGTCGCGAGCAGTACTTC CASSSLAGRSREQYF
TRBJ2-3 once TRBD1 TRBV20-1 TGCAGTGCTCGACCAGGGGGGACAGGCCCAGATACGCAGTATTTT CSARPGGTGPDTQYF
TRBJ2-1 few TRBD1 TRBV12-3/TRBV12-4 TGTGCCAGCAGTTTAAGAGGGGACAGGGGAGGGAAGCAGTTCTTC CASSLRGDRGGKQFF
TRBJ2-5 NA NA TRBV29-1 TGCAGCGTTTCAGAAGAGACCCAGTACTTC CSVSEETQYF
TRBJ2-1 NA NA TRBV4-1 TGCACCAGCAGCCAAGAGGACAGCTACAATGAGCAGTTCTTC CTSSQEDSYNEQFF
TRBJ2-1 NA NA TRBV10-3 TGTGCCATCAGTGACATAGGGGCCAGGGGTACCTACAATGAGCAGTTCTTC CAISDIGARGTYNEQFF
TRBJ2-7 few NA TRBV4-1 TGCGCCAGCAGCCAACATGGCAGGGGTAGCTCCTACGAGCAGTACTTC CASSQHGRGSSYEQYF
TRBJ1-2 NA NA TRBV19 TGTGCCAGTAGTTTCCGGGACCTTCGGGATGGCTACACCTTC CASSFRDLRDGYTF
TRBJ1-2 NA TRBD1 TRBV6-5 TGTGCCAGCAGCCCGGCCCCGGGACAGCTCTATGGCTACACCTTC CASSPAPGQLYGYTF
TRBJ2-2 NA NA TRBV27 TGTGCGTTGCCAGGGCCTGCCGGGGAGCTGTTTTTT CALPGPAGELFF
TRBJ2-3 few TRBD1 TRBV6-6 TGTGCCAGCAGTTACTCATACGGACAGGGTGGAACAGATACGCAGTATTTT CASSYSYGQGGTDTQYF
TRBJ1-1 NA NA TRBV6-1 TGTGCCAGCAGTGAAGTCCCAGGGGTGGATGATGAAGCTTTCTTT CASSEVPGVDDEAFF
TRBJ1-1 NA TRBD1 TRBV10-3 TGTGCCACAACCGGGACAGGTAAGAACACTGAAGCTTTCTTT CATTGTGKNTEAFF
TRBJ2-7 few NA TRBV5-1 TGCGCCAGCAGCCCGGGTCCTGAGGTCTCCTACGAGCAGTACTTC CASSPGPEVSYEQYF
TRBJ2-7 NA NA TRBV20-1 TGCAGTGCTAGAGATGGCGGAGGAGGGGGTTACGAGCAGTACTTC CSARDGGGGGYEQYF
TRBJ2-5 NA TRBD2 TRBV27 TGTGCCAGCAGTTTATTTGGACTAGCGAAGTACCAAGAGACCCAGTACTTC CASSLFGLAKYQETQYF
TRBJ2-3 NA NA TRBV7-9 TGTGCCAGCACTTTGGTGACAGATACGCAGTATTTT CASTLVTDTQYF
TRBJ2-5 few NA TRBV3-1 TGTGCCAGCGGGGACATAAAGAGGGCAGAGACCCAGTACTTC CASGDIKRAETQYF
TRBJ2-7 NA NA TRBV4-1 TGCGCCAGCAGCCAAGACGAGAACAGGAGAGCCTACGAGCAGTACTTC CASSQDENRRAYEQYF
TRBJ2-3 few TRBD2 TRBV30 TGTGCCTGGGAGTTCGCGGGGGTAGGCACAGATACGCAGTATTTT CAWEFAGVGTDTQYF
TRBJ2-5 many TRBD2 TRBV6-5 TGTGCCAGCAGTTTTCTGACTAGCGGACAAGAGACCCAGTACTTC CASSFLTSGQETQYF
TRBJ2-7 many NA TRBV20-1 TGCAGTGCTAGTAGGGTCTTCTCCTACGAGCAGTACTTC CSASRVFSYEQYF
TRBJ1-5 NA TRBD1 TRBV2 TGTGCCAGCAGTGAAGCGCTTCGGACAGGGGGCCCCCAGCATTTT CASSEALRTGGPQHF
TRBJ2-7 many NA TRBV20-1 TGCAGTGCTAGAGATCGGATCTACCCTACGGAGCAGTACTTC CSARDRIYPTEQYF
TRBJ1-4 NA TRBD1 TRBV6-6 TGTGCCAGCAGCCGAGGACAGGCGGGGGTTGAAAAACTGTTTTTT CASSRGQAGVEKLFF
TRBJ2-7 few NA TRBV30 TGTGCCTGGAGTGTACTTTTCCGGCCCCAGACCCCTCGCTCCTACGAGCAGTACTTC CAWSVLFRPQTPRSYEQYF
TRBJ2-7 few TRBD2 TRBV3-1 TGTGCCAGCAGCCAAGAAAGCGGGGGTACGTACAATGAGCAGTACTTC CASSQESGGTYNEQYF
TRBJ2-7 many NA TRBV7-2 TGTGCCAGCAGTCCGGGCCGCGACTACGAGCAGTACTTC CASSPGRDYEQYF
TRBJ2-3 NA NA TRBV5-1 TGCGCCAGCAGCGTTTCCTCGGACTGGACTGCTACGCAGTATTTT CASSVSSDWTATQYF
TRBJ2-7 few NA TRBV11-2 TGTGCCAGCAGCATGGAAGTGGGGAGTTACGAGCAGTACTTC CASSMEVGSYEQYF
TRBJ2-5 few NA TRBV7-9 TGTGCCAGCAGGGGGGAACGAGAGACCCAGTACTTC CASRGERETQYF
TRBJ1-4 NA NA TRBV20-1 TGCAGTGCTTATGAGACAGCTAATGAAAAACTGTTTTTT CSAYETANEKLFF
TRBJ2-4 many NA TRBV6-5 TGTGCCAGCAGTTACGCGGGGACCAAAAACATTCAGTACTTC CASSYAGTKNIQYF
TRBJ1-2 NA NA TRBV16 TGTGCCAGCAGCCAATTATCTTTTGACAGCTATGGCTACACCTTC CASSQLSFDSYGYTF
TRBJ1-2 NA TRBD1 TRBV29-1 TGCAGCGTTGAAGCTGGACAGGGGTTTGGAGGCTACACCTTC CSVEAGQGFGGYTF
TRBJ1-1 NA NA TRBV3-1 TGTGCCAGCAGCAAGGTAAGGGCGACTGAAGCTTTCTTT CASSKVRATEAFF
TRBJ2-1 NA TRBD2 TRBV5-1 TGCGCCAGCAGCTTGACAGAGGGACTAGCGGGAGTCGAGCAGTTCTTC CASSLTEGLAGVEQFF
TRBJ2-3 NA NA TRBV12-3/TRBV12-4 TGTGCCAGCAGCTCCGGGAGTTTCTCAGATACGCAGTATTTT CASSSGSFSDTQYF
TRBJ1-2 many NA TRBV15 TGTGCCACCAGCAGAGATGTAACAGACTTTGCCTATGGCTACACCTTC CATSRDVTDFAYGYTF
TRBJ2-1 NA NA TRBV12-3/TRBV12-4 TGTGTCAGCAGTTTGGAGGGAATTGGGCAGTTCTTC CVSSLEGIGQFF
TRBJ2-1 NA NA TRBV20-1 TGCAGTGCCCTTCCTGTTATCCGGATCGGGGACAATGAGCAGTTCTTC CSALPVIRIGDNEQFF
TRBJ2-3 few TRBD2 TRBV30 TGTGCCTGGACTTACGGGGGGGTGGGCACAGATACGCAGTATTTT CAWTYGGVGTDTQYF
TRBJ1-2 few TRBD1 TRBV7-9 TGTGCCAGCAGCTTTGTATTTAGGACAGGGAATGAAAATCATGGCTACACCTTC CASSFVFRTGNENHGYTF
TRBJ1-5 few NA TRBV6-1 TGTGCCAGCAGTGAAGAGACCGATCAGCCCCAGCATTTT CASSEETDQPQHF